The 16 T cell receptor beta chains below all came from one sample that was sequenced in a study of sequential checkpoint blockade in melanoma. Regarding treatment: randomized to nivolumab then ipilimumab (arm A) or the reverse (arm B). Clones were read by immunoSEQ multiplex PCR, and TCRdb kept only the in-frame ones, dropping some. The table has fewer than 6,500 clones, 50% to 70% seen once. The sample in question was CD8+ T cells sorted from blood (inferred from file names), obtained from a patient given nivolumab and ipilimumab in sequence. All receptors derive from a human donor with melanoma.

In its sample, this clone ranks as large (0.1 to 1%). The CDR3 DNA reads as TGTGCCTGGGGACTAAACATTCAGTACTTC. Translated: CAWGLNIQYF. The V and J genes are TRBV30 and TRBJ2-4; tentative D call: TRBD2 (5 bases). V lost 5 bases, J lost 6 bases, and 5 bases lay in between. CDR3 length: 10 residues. In germline, CDR1 is GTSNPN, CDR2 SVGIG (reference sequence).

V is TRBV11-2 and J is TRBJ2-1; D unclear. This CDR3 is built from 11 residues. The V and J ends lost 10 bases and 7 bases respectively, with 11 bases between them. Germline lookup yields CDR1 SGHAT and CDR2 FQNNGV. The CDR3 sequence: CATLVGNEQFF. In DNA, the CDR3 is TGTGCCACCTTGGTCGGGAATGAGCAGTTCTTC.

This rearrangement joins TRBV19 to TRBJ2-6; tentatively, D is TRBD2 (5 bases). Germline CDR1 and CDR2: LNHDA and SQIVND (reference sequence). V lost 0 bases and J lost 0, with 21 bases in between. The CDR3 spans 21 residues. CDR3 protein: CASSIDPGSGKVTSGANVLTF. The CDR3 bases are TGTGCCAGTAGTATAGATCCGGGATCCGGTAAGGTTACCTCTGGGGCCAACGTCCTGACTTTC.

This rearrangement joins TRBV18 to TRBJ2-5; TRBD1 matches at 7 bases. The germline V gene encodes CDR1 KGHSH and CDR2 LQKENI. V dropped 2 bases and J dropped 5; count of bases not matched to a gene: 8. The CDR3 extends over 15 amino acids. CDR3 in amino acids: CASSPVGGEWETQYF. CDR3 bases: TGTGCCAGCTCACCAGTAGGGGGCGAGTGGGAGACCCAGTACTTC.

The table lists this clone with a few counts. V gene TRBV9 combines with J gene TRBJ2-2; 7 positions match TRBD1. From germline, CDR1 is SGDLS and CDR2 YYNGEE. The length of the CDR3 is 15 residues. Trimming at V came to 0 bases and at J to 4 bases, leaving 3 bases not matched to a gene. DNA of the CDR3: TGTGCCAGCAGCGTAGAGGCAGGGGGCACCGGGGAGCTGTTTTTT. Amino acid sequence: CASSVEAGGTGELFF.

In its sample, this clone ranks as large. This sample also contains other DNA sequences that code for the same CDR3. The genes are TRBV29-1 and TRBJ2-7, with 10 bases lining up with TRBD2. Germline V gene lookup returns CDR1 SQVTM and CDR2 ANQGSEA. There are 13 residues in the CDR3. The trim removed 4 bases at V and 7 bases at J, leaving 7 bases unmatched. CDR3 nucleotide sequence: TGCAGCGTTGGTCTAGCGGGAGCGCAGGAGCAGTACTTC. Residues: CSVGLAGAQEQYF.

V gene TRBV30 combines with J gene TRBJ2-7; 7 nucleotides agree with TRBD2. V lost 0 bases and J lost 1; bases outside the gene matches: 6. Germline CDR1 is GTSNPN and CDR2 is SVGIG (reference sequence). The CDR3 is 15 residues long. The CDR3 loop is CAWSVGEGTSYEQYF. The DNA for the CDR3 is TGTGCCTGGAGTGTTGGGGAGGGAACATCCTACGAGCAGTACTTC.

The chain uses TRBV5-4 and TRBJ2-5; D is perhaps TRBD1 (5 bases). The J call may be in error: the DNA end matches TRBJ2-7 better. There are 12 residues in the CDR3. Germline CDR1 is SGHNT and CDR2 is YYREEE (reference sequence). This CDR3 reads CASSLIGAEQYF. CDR3 in DNA: TGTGCCAGCAGCCTTATTGGGGCCGAGCAGTACTTC.

In its sample, this clone was seen a few times. The rearrangement uses TRBV6-4 and TRBJ2-7; TRBD1 matches 10 bases. The CDR3 consists of 13 residues. Germline V CDR1 and CDR2: MRHNA, SNTAGT. V shed 4 bases, J shed 6 bases, and the junction held 3 bases outside the gene matches. Here the CDR3 reads CASSGGQGREQYF. For the CDR3, the DNA is TGTGCCAGCAGTGGGGGACAGGGGCGCGAGCAGTACTTC.

Remarks on this clone: One end of the junction fails to match germline, which may point to a read error. The chain employs TRBV7-7 and TRBJ2-2; D possibly corresponds to TRBD2 (6 bases). This CDR3 spans 16 amino acids. Germline V gene lookup returns CDR1 SSHAT and CDR2 FNYEAQ (reference sequence). The CDR3 DNA sequence: TGTGCTAGCAGCCGCCCGGAGGGAATGAACACCGGGGAGCTGTTTTTT. Translating gives CASSRPEGMNTGELFF.

This clone was seen a handful of times. The chain employs TRBV11-2 and TRBJ1-3, with no clear D. Per germline, CDR1 SGHAT and CDR2 FQNNGV. Trimming removed 5 bases from V and 2 bases from J, with 13 bases in between. This CDR3 has 15 residues. CDR3 sequence (DNA): TGTGCCAGCAGCAAAAGTGGGGAGCCTGGAAACACCATATATTTT. Amino acid sequence: CASSKSGEPGNTIYF. Combining the CDR3 with reference TRBV11-2 and TRBJ1-3 gives the whole variable domain EAGVAQSPRYKIIEKRQSVAFWCNPISGHATLYWYQQILGQGPKLLIQFQNNGVVDDSQLPKDRFSAERLKGVDSTLKIQPAKLEDSAVYLCASSKSGEPGNTIYFGEGSWLTVV.

This clone was found a few times. The V gene is TRBV4-1, the J gene TRBJ2-7; maybe TRBD1 (6 bases). V was pared by 5 bases and J by 2 bases, with 13 bases between. In germline, CDR1 is MGHRA, CDR2 YSYEKL. There are 14 residues in the CDR3. CDR3 bases: TGCGCCAGCAGCTTGTTTCAGGGGCCCTACGAGCAGTACTTC. Amino acid sequence: CASSLFQGPYEQYF.

The genes are TRBV28 and TRBJ2-1, with 9 nucleotides matching TRBD2. V gave up 4 bases and J gave up 4 bases; unmatched junction bases: 14. The CDR3 is 18 residues long. Germline-derived CDR1 and CDR2 are MDHEN and SYDVKM. The CDR3 is CASSSLVAGGREYNEQFF. CDR3 DNA sequence: TGTGCCAGCAGTTCTTTGGTCGCCGGCGGGAGGGAATACAATGAGCAGTTCTTC. Full variable domain (remainder filled in from reference TRBV28 and TRBJ2-1): DVKVTQSSRYLVKRTGEKVFLECVQDMDHENMFWYRQDPGLGLRLIYFSYDVKMKEKGDIPEGYSVSREKKERFSLILESASTNQTSMYLCASSSLVAGGREYNEQFFGPGTRLTVL.

V gene TRBV7-3 combines with J gene TRBJ2-3, with 10 bases matching TRBD1. This CDR3 has 15 amino acids. The V gene's germline CDR1 is SGHTA and CDR2 FQGTGA. J gave up 3 bases and V 6 bases, and 6 bases lay outside the gene matches. CDR3 sequence: CASSATGGRTDTQYF. Here the CDR3 DNA reads TGTGCCAGCAGTGCGACAGGGGGCCGGACAGATACGCAGTATTTT. Full variable domain (remainder filled in from reference TRBV7-3 and TRBJ2-3): GAGVSQTPSNKVTEKGKYVELRCDPISGHTALYWYRQSLGQGPEFLIYFQGTGAADDSGLPNDRFFAVRPEGSVSTLKIQRTERGDSAVYLCASSATGGRTDTQYFGPGTRLTVL.

The rearrangement links TRBV9 to TRBJ2-1, with 8 bases that match TRBD2. Germline-derived CDR1 and CDR2 are SGDLS and YYNGEE. The CDR3 is 15 amino acids. V lost 4 bases to trimming and J lost 5 bases; unmatched junction nucleotides: 8. The CDR3 nucleotides read TGTGCCAGCAGCCCGGGCGGGGGGTTCGACAATGAGCAGTTCTTC. Amino acid sequence: CASSPGGGFDNEQFF. Full variable domain (missing parts from reference TRBV9 and TRBJ2-1): DSGVTQTPKHLITATGQRVTLRCSPRSGDLSVYWYQQSLDQGLQFLIQYYNGEERAKGNILERFSAQQFPDLHSELNLSSLELGDSALYFCASSPGGGFDNEQFFGPGTRLTVL.

This clone was observed a handful of times. The rearrangement joins TRBV28 to TRBJ2-7; the D gene is possibly TRBD1 (5 bases). CDR1 and CDR2 from the germline V gene are MDHEN and SYDVKM. V was cut by 4 bases and J by 4 bases, with 8 bases left in between. The CDR3 is 12 amino acids. CDR3 DNA: TGTGCCAGCAGTTACCAGGGTTACGAGCAGTACTTC. Amino acids: CASSYQGYEQYF.